This TCR beta chain was identified during a study of cytotoxic CD8 clonotypes in ibrutinib-treated CLL (dated by TCRdb to the early 2020s). For context, the study as a whole: The cohort had 11 relapsed/refractory and 15 treatment-naive patients; some 17 were IGHV unmutated. Responses were partial in 24 patients and complete in 2; after median approximately 5.5 years follow-up, around 15 stayed in remission and roughly twelve progressed. Response samples were obtained after a median of roughly eleven months of treatment, with a range of roughly 6 to 40 months. On average, each sample had a few hundred thousand productive templates and approximately 89,000 productive rearrangements. Longitudinal samples were obtainable from about 30% of the roughly 90 participants in the trial. Cryopreserved peripheral blood mononuclear cells were obtained before treatment, at response, and at either sustained remission or disease progression. Beyond this particular receptor, the publication reports: Sampling times were not matched between patients in sustained remission and patients whose disease was progressing, and lymph node repertoires were not examined. Public clonotypes were found to be uncommon and were observed to contract or remain stable during treatment; the increase in clonality was shown to reflect expansion of private clonotypes at ibrutinib response. Baseline clonality was found to be higher than that of age-matched healthy donors and was strongly correlated with circulating CD8+ T-cell counts. At ibrutinib response clonality went up, during sustained remission it held steady, and at progression it dropped back toward baseline.

Comment on this clone: The antigen it recognizes is unknown. Nothing much larger sits one base from this clone, and base qualities are not available.

V has 2 bases trimmed and J has 3 bases trimmed; junction bases matching no gene number 5. Including the terminal cysteine and phenylalanine, the CDR3 comprises 15 residues. Only the CDR3 DNA is retained, 45 bases long and in frame from the first base. As encoded in the germline V gene (reference sequence), CDR1 is MNHEY while CDR2 is SMNVEV. The goal of deep resolution MiSeq sequencing was a depth between 1 in 1 million and 1 in 200,000 T cells, and coverage averaged 10x per clonotype. The immunoSEQ hsTCRB Kit was used to generate TCR beta libraries. On the study's bioinformatics: The data were analyzed with ImmunoSEQ Analyzer and ImmunoSEQ Data Assistant, and V, D and J gene assignments followed IMGT definitions. Clonality, which ranges from 0 to 1, was calculated by subtracting the normalized Shannon entropy of productive rearrangement frequencies from one. Public clonotype analysis was restricted to overrepresented clonotypes comprising at least 0.05% of each patient's repertoire. Fewer than 15 repertoires from age-matched healthy donors, obtained from immuneACCESS, served as clonality controls. The immuneACCESS repertoire file appears here via TCRdb, limited to in-frame rearrangements. These files lack a portion of the clones; in checked studies, under half of the deficit traces to unresolved V genes, and the cause of the others is not known. For V, J and clone size, that table is used; D and trimming come from the DNA. The sample table lists 17,000 or so clones, about 80% of them with a count of one. About 18% of the sample goes to the ten largest clones.

Around 2 micrograms of genomic DNA were extracted from cryopreserved PBMCs for TCR beta library preparation. Longitudinal blood samples from CLL patients receiving ibrutinib monotherapy were subjected to high-throughput TCR beta sequencing. The patients took part in an open-label, single-center phase 2 trial of ibrutinib monotherapy. The chain links TRBV27 with TRBJ2-7, with 9 bases aligning to TRBD2. The material was PBMCs, obtained before ibrutinib treatment. This sequence originates from a human donor with chronic lymphocytic leukemia. The DNA is as follows: TGTGCCAGCAGTTTAAGCGGGAGGCTGCTCTACGAGCAGTACTTC. The translation is CASSLSGRLLYEQYF.